The clone carrying this TCR beta chain was counted between two and nine times. The antigen is undetermined. The data belong to a study of response to subunit inactivated influenza vaccine. Whole-study results and caveats: Authors suggested seasonal influenza vaccinations each recruit few new T cells.

The CDR3 consists of 15 residues. Germline V gene sequence: CDR1 MDHEN, CDR2 SYDVKM. J lost 6 bases, V lost 5 bases, and 10 bases had no gene match. TCRdb analysed the RT-PCR reads with MiXCR anew, one entry per CDR3 protein. The sample contains fewer than 400,000 distinct CDR3 sequences, just over 20% of which appear only once. J is TRBJ1-1 and V is TRBV28, with 9 bases aligning to TRBD1. Specimen: PBMCs from blood, collected 21 months after vaccination. The sequence derives from a man between 50 and 75 years old who received an inactivated influenza vaccine. CDR3 DNA: TGTGCCAGCAGTCCGGCCGGACAGGGGTTCGCTGAAGCTTTCTTT. This codes for CASSPAGQGFAEAFF.